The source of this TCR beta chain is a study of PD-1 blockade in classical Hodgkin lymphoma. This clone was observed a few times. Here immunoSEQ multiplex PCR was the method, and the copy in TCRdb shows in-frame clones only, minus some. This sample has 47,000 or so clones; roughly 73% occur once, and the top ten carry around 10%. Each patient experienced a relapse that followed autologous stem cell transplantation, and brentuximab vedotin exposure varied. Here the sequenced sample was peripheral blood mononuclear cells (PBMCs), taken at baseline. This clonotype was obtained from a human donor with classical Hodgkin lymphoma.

The DNA of the CDR3 is TGTGCCTGGAGTCCGATTCGACCTGAAGCTTTCTTT. It yields the protein CAWSPIRPEAFF. J is TRBJ1-1 and V is TRBV30; D not resolved. Germline assignment: CDR1 GTSNPN and CDR2 SVGIG (reference sequence). The length of the CDR3 is 12 residues. V was clipped by 2 bases and J by 6 bases, with 10 bases between them.